Presented here are 28 T cell receptor beta chains from one specimen sequenced in a study of spatial heterogeneity in lung cancer. TCRdb recomputed calls from the 5' RACE reads with MiXCR, one row per CDR3 protein. The sample carries about 2,700 distinct CDR3 sequences, about 6.3% recorded once. Noted time point: sample taken at primary tumor resection. Findings and caveats of the study: Tumor mutation count correlated with how many alpha and beta TCRs expanded intratumorally.

These TCRs are of unknown antigen specificity. The material sequenced was lung tumor tissue, taken at surgery. The source of these receptors is a male donor with early-stage non-small cell lung cancer.

The J gene is TRBJ1-1, the V gene TRBV3-1; 7 bases align to TRBD1. This CDR3 comprises 14 residues. V shed 1 base, J shed 8 bases, and the junction held 7 bases outside the gene matches. Germline V gene sequence: CDR1 LGHDT, CDR2 YNNKEL (reference sequence). CDR3 coding DNA: TGTGCCAGCAGCCAAGGACAGGGAGGGCGAGAAGCTTTCTTT. Translating gives CASSQGQGGREAFF.

In this sample, this clonotype is medium-sized (0.01 to 0.1%). V and J are TRBV21-1 and TRBJ2-3; the listed D gene, TRBD1, was not tested against the DNA. TRBV21-1 counts as a pseudogene. CDR3 size: 18 residues. DNA of the CDR3: TGTGCCAGCATCCTCCCCTGGGCTGGGGCAAACAACACAGATACGCAGTATTTT. Protein: CASILPWAGANNTDTQYF.

Many counts were recorded for this clonotype. This chain joins TRBV20-1 and TRBJ1-1; D unclear. The CDR3 covers 11 residues. V gave up 0 bases and J gave up 11 bases, with 10 bases separating them. Germline V gene lookup returns CDR1 DFQATT and CDR2 SNEGSKA (reference sequence). For the CDR3, the DNA is TGCAGTGCTAGAGATGAGGGTTGGGCTTTCTTT. Amino acids: CSARDEGWAFF.

This clonotype was observed at least ten times. The chain has TRBV10-3 and TRBJ2-7; perhaps TRBD2 as D (6 bases). CDR1 and CDR2 from the germline V gene are ENHRY and SYGVKD. The CDR3 runs to 15 residues. The germline V and J ends were trimmed by 4 bases and 2 bases, with 15 bases remaining between them. CDR3 sequence reads: CAISGRLEGPYEQYF. CDR3 nucleotide sequence: TGTGCCATCAGTGGGCGGCTGGAGGGACCCTACGAGCAGTACTTC.

There are a few counts of this clonotype. This rearrangement joins TRBV20-1 to TRBJ1-5; 7 bases map to TRBD1. Trimming at V came to 8 bases and at J to 11 bases, leaving 15 bases not matched to a gene. This CDR3 contains 13 residues. CDR1 and CDR2 (germline): DFQATT, SNEGSKA (reference sequence). CDR3 in DNA: TGCAGTTCTTCTCAGGGGGTCCGCCTAACCCAGCATTTT. Translation gives CSSSQGVRLTQHF.

This clonotype was recorded many times. The chain has TRBV7-7 and TRBJ2-2; TRBD1 is a possible D gene (5 bases). The CDR3 contains 14 residues. The V end lost 3 bases, the J end lost 6 bases, and 11 bases lay between the germline ends. Per germline, CDR1 SSHAT and CDR2 FNYEAQ (reference sequence). The CDR3 loop reads CASSLGGAPGELFF. The DNA of the CDR3 is TGTGCCAGCAGCTTGGGTGGGGCCCCCGGGGAGCTGTTTTTT.

This clonotype was detected a few times. The chain recombines TRBV28 with TRBJ1-5; no firm D call. CDR1 and CDR2 (germline): MDHEN, SYDVKM. The CDR3 totals 12 residues. V shed 5 bases and J shed 9 bases, with 11 bases lying between them. This CDR3 reads CASSLPRGPQHF. The DNA of the CDR3 is TGTGCCAGCAGTCTCCCCCGAGGGCCCCAGCATTTT.

In its sample, this clonotype was seen a few times. The gene calls are TRBV7-8 and TRBJ1-4; unclear D gene. Germline loops: CDR1 SGHVS, CDR2 FQNEAQ. This CDR3 is built from 17 residues. The V end lost 0 bases, the J end lost 3 bases, and 14 bases lay between the germline ends. The chain's CDR3 is CASSLAPWVAANEKLFF. The CDR3 region has the DNA TGTGCCAGCAGCTTAGCCCCCTGGGTGGCGGCTAATGAAAAACTGTTTTTT.

This clonotype was found many times. The rearrangement uses TRBV12-3 or TRBV12-4 and TRBJ1-1; TRBD1 aligns across 8 bases. This CDR3 is built from 13 residues. J lost 1 base, V lost 8 bases, and 3 bases had no gene match. Written as DNA, the CDR3 is TGTGCCAGCCGTGGGACAGGGAACACTGAAGCTTTCTTT. It encodes CASRGTGNTEAFF.

This clonotype is labeled as medium-sized. The chain combines TRBV29-1 with TRBJ1-2; D uncertain. The V end was cut by 4 bases, the J end by 3 bases, with 12 bases between. The CDR3 length is 13 residues. From germline, CDR1 is SQVTM and CDR2 ANQGSEA. The CDR3 is CSVVSGAHYGYTF. The DNA of the CDR3 is TGCAGCGTTGTTTCGGGAGCCCACTATGGCTACACCTTC.

The V call is TRBV20-1, the J call TRBJ1-2, with a weak D call TRBD1 (5 bases). Germline V lookup: CDR1 DFQATT, CDR2 SNEGSKA (reference sequence). V lost 2 bases and J 0 bases, leaving 16 bases between the germline ends. There are 16 residues in the CDR3. Here the CDR3 DNA reads TGCAGTGCTAGAAGTGAGGGCGCAGGGACTAACTATGGCTACACCTTC. Encoded protein: CSARSEGAGTNYGYTF.

By sample fraction, this clonotype is medium-sized. This sequence joins TRBV29-1 and TRBJ2-6, with 9 bases matching TRBD1. Germline CDR1 reads SQVTM; CDR2 reads ANQGSEA. The ends lost 4 bases at V and 14 bases at J; junction bases unmatched: 6. The CDR3 has 12 residues. CDR3 DNA sequence: TGCAGCGTTGTTACAGGGGGCGAACTCCTGACTTTC. Its protein product is CSVVTGGELLTF.

This clonotype qualifies as medium-sized. V gene TRBV5-4 combines with J gene TRBJ1-2, with 10 bases identical to TRBD1. The CDR3 is made up of 15 amino acids. J gave up 4 bases and V 2 bases, and 5 bases lay outside the gene matches. Germline CDR1 and CDR2: SGHNT and YYREEE (reference sequence). In DNA, the CDR3 is TGTGCCAGCAGCTTTCTGGACAGGGGGTTCTATGGCTACACCTTC. Translation: CASSFLDRGFYGYTF.

This clonotype was observed many times. The V and J genes are TRBV6-2 or TRBV6-3 and TRBJ2-3; 10 bases line up with TRBD2. V trimming: 6 bases; J trimming: 3 bases; junction bases outside the gene matches: 9. The germline V gene encodes CDR1 MNHEY and CDR2 SVGEGT. The CDR3 totals 16 residues. The CDR3 nucleotides read TGTGCCAGCAGGATCCCTAGCGGGAGAAGTACAGATACGCAGTATTTT. Its protein is CASRIPSGRSTDTQYF.

V is TRBV7-8 and J is TRBJ2-5; D unresolved. This CDR3 contains 12 residues. Deletions cut 1 base from V and 8 bases from J, with 8 bases between. Germline CDR1 is SGHVS and CDR2 is FQNEAQ. The CDR3 region is CASSLDLETQYF. The CDR3 coding sequence is TGTGCCAGCAGCTTAGATTTGGAAACCCAGTACTTC.

Ten or more counts support this clonotype. CDR3 coding DNA: TGTGCCAGCAGTTATGGGGGGCATGTTGTCGGAAACACCATATATTTT. Its protein is CASSYGGHVVGNTIYF. The genes are TRBV12-3 or TRBV12-4 and TRBJ1-3; possible D gene TRBD1, 6 bases. The CDR3 sequence is 16 residues long. Between the trimmed V and J ends, which lost 4 bases and 4 bases, there was a span of 17 bases.

This clonotype ranks as large. V and J are TRBV27 and TRBJ1-2; no reliable D call. Germline-derived CDR1 and CDR2 are MNHEY and SMNVEV (reference sequence). There are 17 residues in the CDR3. The ends were cut back, 5 bases at V and 6 bases at J, with 25 bases in the middle. The CDR3 region has the DNA TGTGCCAGCAGTCTGGAGCCCGCCGGGTCACAAGTCGATGGCTACACCTTC. Its translation is CASSLEPAGSQVDGYTF.

This clonotype is deemed medium-sized. The chain employs TRBV7-8 and TRBJ2-1, with 10 bases fitting TRBD2. The germline V gene encodes CDR1 SGHVS and CDR2 FQNEAQ. Trimming removed 10 bases from V and 6 bases from J; junction bases left unmatched: 12. The CDR3 spans 15 residues. Here the CDR3 DNA reads TGTGCCACCTTCGAGGGCTCTAGCGGGAGCAATGAGCAGTTCTTC. This encodes CATFEGSSGSNEQFF. The variable domain in full, completed from reference TRBV7-8 and TRBJ2-1, reads GAGVSQSPRYKVAKRGQDVALRCDPISGHVSLFWYQQALGQGPEFLTYFQNEAQLDKSGLPSDRFFAERPEGSVSTLKIQRTQQEDSAVYLCATFEGSSGSNEQFFGPGTRLTVL.

This clonotype is deemed medium-sized. The rearrangement uses TRBV11-2 and TRBJ2-5; no reliable D call. The CDR3 is made up of 13 amino acids. Germline lookup yields CDR1 SGHAT and CDR2 FQNNGV. Trimming took off 1 base at V and 1 base at J, with 4 bases between the two ends. This CDR3 reads CASSLAVQETQYF. CDR3 in DNA: TGTGCCAGCAGCTTAGCGGTCCAAGAGACCCAGTACTTC.

This clonotype has more than one count but fewer than ten. V usage is TRBV29-1 and J usage is TRBJ2-5; D is unclear. The germline gives CDR1 SQVTM, CDR2 ANQGSEA. The CDR3 has 10 amino acids. Trimming stripped 3 bases from V and 4 bases from J, with 3 bases between. The CDR3 DNA sequence: TGCAGCGTTGATCGAGAGACCCAGTACTTC. Translated, it gives CSVDRETQYF.

In its sample, this clonotype was seen many times. The J gene is TRBJ1-4, the V gene TRBV7-8; TRBD1 matches 7 bases. Germline V gives CDR1 SGHVS, CDR2 FQNEAQ. J was trimmed by 8 bases and V by 5 bases; bases with no gene match: 11. This CDR3 is 15 amino acids long. This chain's CDR3 is CASSRKDRREEKLFF. As DNA, the CDR3 is TGTGCCAGCAGCCGAAAGGACAGGCGCGAAGAAAAACTGTTTTTT.

This clonotype is termed medium-sized (0.01 to 0.1%). This chain connects TRBV11-2 to TRBJ2-2, with D tentatively TRBD1 (7 bases). The V end was cut by 6 bases, the J end by 3 bases, with 14 bases between. Germline V gives CDR1 SGHAT, CDR2 FQNNGV. This CDR3 comprises 15 residues. CDR3 coding DNA: TGTGCCAGCAGTCTCCAGGGGGGTGACACCGGGGAGCTGTTTTTT. Amino acid sequence: CASSLQGGDTGELFF.

In this sample, this clonotype turned up many times. The V call is TRBV5-4, the J call TRBJ2-2, with 9 bases identical to TRBD2. The CDR3 is made up of 16 amino acids. V dropped 4 bases and J dropped 6; count of bases not matched to a gene: 10. Germline V gives CDR1 SGHNT, CDR2 YYREEE (reference sequence). The chain's CDR3 is CASSAPGLAYAGELFF. The CDR3 coding sequence is TGTGCCAGCAGCGCTCCGGGACTAGCTTATGCCGGGGAGCTGTTTTTT.

This clonotype has at least ten counts. This chain joins TRBV12-3 or TRBV12-4 and TRBJ2-7, with 7 bases identical to TRBD1. After removal of 6 bases from V and 7 bases from J, the junction contained 9 bases not matched to a gene. The CDR3 runs to 13 residues. The CDR3 DNA follows: TGTGCCAGCAGAGACAGGGTACGAGAGGAGCAGTACTTC. It codes for CASRDRVREEQYF.

Judged by abundance, this clonotype is medium-sized. The chain uses TRBV6-5 and TRBJ1-6; 8 positions match TRBD1. Germline loops: CDR1 MNHEY, CDR2 SVGAGI. The CDR3 is 16 amino acids. Losses at the gene ends were 5 bases for V and 4 bases for J; bases not matched to a gene: 7. The CDR3 DNA reads as TGTGCCAGCAGTACCACCGACAGGGGATATAATTCACCCCTCCACTTT. Translating it yields CASSTTDRGYNSPLHF.

This clonotype is judged medium-sized (0.01 to 0.1%). The V call is TRBV6-5, the J call TRBJ2-1, with a possible D match to TRBD1 (5 bases). Germline loops: CDR1 MNHEY, CDR2 SVGAGI. Trimming stripped 2 bases from V and 4 bases from J, with 6 bases between. There are 13 residues in the CDR3. The CDR3: CASSYRQYNEQFF. CDR3 in DNA: TGTGCCAGCAGTTACCGACAGTACAATGAGCAGTTCTTC.

This clonotype counts as medium-sized (0.01 to 0.1%). The rearrangement uses TRBV7-2 and TRBJ2-5, with a weak D call TRBD2 (6 bases). V shed 3 bases and J shed 4 bases, with 18 bases lying between them. There are 16 residues in the CDR3. Germline V gene data show CDR1 as SGHTA and CDR2 as FQGNSA. The CDR3 region has the DNA TGTGCCAGCAGCTTCCGGGGGAACGGGGGAGGAGAGACCCAGTACTTC. This encodes CASSFRGNGGGETQYF.

In this sample, this clonotype is medium-sized. In DNA, the CDR3 is TGCGCCAGCAGCTTGGCTACCCAGGGGGACAACTATGGCTACACCTTC. Translating it yields CASSLATQGDNYGYTF. The chain links TRBV5-1 to TRBJ1-2, with 7 bases matching TRBD1. The CDR3 consists of 16 residues. Unmatched junction bases numbered 7, after V lost 0 bases and J lost 2 bases. The germline gives CDR1 SGHRS, CDR2 YFSETQ. Supplemented by reference TRBV5-1 and TRBJ1-2, the full variable domain reads KAGVTQTPRYLIKTRGQQVTLSCSPISGHRSVSWYQQTPGQGLQFLFEYFSETQRNKGNFPGRFSGRQFSNSRSEMNVSTLELGDSALYLCASSLATQGDNYGYTFGSGTRLTVV.